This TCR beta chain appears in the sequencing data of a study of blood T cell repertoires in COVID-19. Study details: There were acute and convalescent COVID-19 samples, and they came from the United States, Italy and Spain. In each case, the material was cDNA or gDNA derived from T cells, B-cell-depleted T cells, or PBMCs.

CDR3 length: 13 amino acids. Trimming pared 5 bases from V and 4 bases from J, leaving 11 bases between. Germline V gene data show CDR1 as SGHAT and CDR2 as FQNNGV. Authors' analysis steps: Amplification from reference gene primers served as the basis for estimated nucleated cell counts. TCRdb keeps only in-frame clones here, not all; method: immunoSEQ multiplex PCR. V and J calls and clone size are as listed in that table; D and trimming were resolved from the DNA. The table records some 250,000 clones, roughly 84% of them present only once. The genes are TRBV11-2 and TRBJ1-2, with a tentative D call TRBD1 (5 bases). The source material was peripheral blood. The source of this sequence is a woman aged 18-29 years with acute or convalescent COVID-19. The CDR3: CASSGDDSYGYTF. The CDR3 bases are TGTGCCAGCAGCGGAGACGACAGCTATGGCTACACCTTC.